This TCR beta chain was identified during a study of OX40 agonist ivuxolimab in advanced cancers. For the study at large: Eligibility rules accepted prior anti-PD-1, anti-PD-L1 or anti-CTLA-4 therapy, and over 35% had some.

This clone was counted a few times. The germline V gene encodes CDR1 SGHVS and CDR2 FQNEAQ. CDR3 length equals 14 residues. The V and J ends lost 5 bases and 5 bases, in that order; junction bases with no gene match: 6. Repertoires were generated with immunoSEQ multiplex PCR, while TCRdb's copy carries only in-frame clones and drops some. The sample yields approximately 58,000 clones, 70% to 90% seen once. The sample here was CD4+ or CD8+ T cells sorted from blood, taken in a trial of the OX40 agonist ivuxolimab. The clonotype was recovered from an adult with an advanced solid tumor such as melanoma, head and neck, liver or kidney cancer. This sequence joins TRBV7-8 and TRBJ2-7; TRBD2 agrees at 10 bases. The CDR3 nucleotides read TGTGCCAGCAGCCCCCTAGCGGGAGTTGACGAGCAGTACTTC. Residues: CASSPLAGVDEQYF.